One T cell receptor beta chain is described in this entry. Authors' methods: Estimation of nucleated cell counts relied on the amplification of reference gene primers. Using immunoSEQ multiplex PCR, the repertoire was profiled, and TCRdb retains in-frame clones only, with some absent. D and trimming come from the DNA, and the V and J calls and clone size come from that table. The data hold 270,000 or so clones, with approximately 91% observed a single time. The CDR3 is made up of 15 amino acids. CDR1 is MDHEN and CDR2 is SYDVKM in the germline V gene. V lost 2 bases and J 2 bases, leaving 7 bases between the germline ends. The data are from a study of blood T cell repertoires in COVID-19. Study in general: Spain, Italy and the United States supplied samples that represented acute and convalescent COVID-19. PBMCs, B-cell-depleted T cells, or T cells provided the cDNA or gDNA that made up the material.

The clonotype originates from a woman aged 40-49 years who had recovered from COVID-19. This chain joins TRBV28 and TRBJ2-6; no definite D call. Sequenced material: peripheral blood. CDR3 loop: CASSLTYTGANVLTF. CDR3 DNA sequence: TGTGCCAGCAGTTTAACGTACACTGGGGCCAACGTCCTGACTTTC.